The present T cell receptor (beta chain) was sequenced within a study of cytomegalovirus exposure and HLA in healthy donors. TCRdb's copy holds only in-frame clones and misses some; the assay was immunoSEQ multiplex PCR. The sample has fewer than 150,000 clones, about 87% seen once. Germline V gene lookup returns CDR1 MNHEY and CDR2 SMNVEV (reference sequence). The CDR3 spans 15 residues. V lost 4 bases, J lost 7 bases, and 20 bases lay in between. The origin of this receptor is a man between 18 and 35 years old in good health and CMV-seronegative. Input material: PBMCs. This chain uses TRBV27 with TRBJ2-7; D is perhaps TRBD1 (6 bases). Written as DNA, the CDR3 is TGTGCCAGCAGTTCCCGGACAGCGGCTACGGGAGAGCAGTACTTC. This gives the protein CASSSRTAATGEQYF.